The rows below give T cell receptor beta chains drawn from one sample of a study of control samples from healthy donors and cancer patients. The repertoire was sequenced with immunoSEQ multiplex PCR; TCRdb's copy has only in-frame clones and lacks some. The sample lists about 51,000 clones; about four fifths were seen once. Material for sequencing was blood. These receptors all stem from a man aged 65-85 years in good health. Both conserved end residues are part of each CDR3. D genes are given only for firm matches. Rows give clone size only sometimes, using once, few, many, or a class for an expanded clone.

CDR3nt | CDR3aa | j_gene | d_gene | abundance | v_gene
TGTGCCATCAGTGTTTCTCCGACAGAAACCTACGAGCAGTACTTC | CAISVSPTETYEQYF | TRBJ2-7 | . | . | TRBV10-3
TGTGCCAGCAGCTACCGAAGCGGGAGAGTTAGCACAGATACGCAGTATTTT | CASSYRSGRVSTDTQYF | TRBJ2-3 | TRBD2 | . | TRBV9
TGTGCCAGCAGCCAAGCCGGTGGTAGCGGGGGGGCCGGTACAGATACGCAGTATTTT | CASSQAGGSGGAGTDTQYF | TRBJ2-3 | TRBD2 | . | TRBV3-1/TRBV3-2
TGTGCCAGCAGCCAAGGGATCGAGGCCGATACGCAGTATTTT | CASSQGIEADTQYF | TRBJ2-3 | . | . | TRBV3-1/TRBV3-2
TGTGCCAGCAGCCCGGACTATCGGGGGACCCAGTACTTC | CASSPDYRGTQYF | TRBJ2-5 | . | . | TRBV5-4
TGTGCCAGCAGCACCCCCCCCGGGACTAGCGGGGACCAAGAGACCCAGTACTTC | CASSTPPGTSGDQETQYF | TRBJ2-5 | TRBD2 | . | TRBV7-2
TGTGCCAGCAGCCTTACACCGTGGGACACTGAAGCTTTCTTT | CASSLTPWDTEAFF | TRBJ1-1 | . | . | TRBV11-3
TGCGCCAGCAGCTACGGGAGCACAGAGACCCAGTACTTC | CASSYGSTETQYF | TRBJ2-5 | . | . | TRBV5-1
TGTGCCAGCAGCTTAGCAGGACAGTACTCTGGAAACACCATATATTTT | CASSLAGQYSGNTIYF | TRBJ1-3 | . | . | TRBV7-9
TGTGCCAGCTCCCCACCGGAGACAGGGACTGAAAAACTGTTTTTT | CASSPPETGTEKLFF | TRBJ1-4 | TRBD1 | . | TRBV18
TGTGCCAGCAGCTTAGGCGGGATGGATACGCAGTATTTT | CASSLGGMDTQYF | TRBJ2-3 | . | few | TRBV13
TGTGCCAGCAGCAGGACTAGCGGGGGGGATAGTGAGCAGTTCTTC | CASSRTSGGDSEQFF | TRBJ2-1 | TRBD2 | . | TRBV9
TGTGCCAGTACTCCCACGTGGACCGCGAACACTGAAGCTTTCTTT | CASTPTWTANTEAFF | TRBJ1-1 | . | . | TRBV19
TGTGCTAGTGCCCCCCGACAGGGCGTAGAGACCCAGTACTTC | CASAPRQGVETQYF | TRBJ2-5 | TRBD1 | . | TRBV12-5
TGTGCCAGCAGCCGACCGGATCAGGGGCTCAATGAGCAGTTCTTC | CASSRPDQGLNEQFF | TRBJ2-1 | . | once | TRBV28
TGCAGTGCTACCTCTGGAAACACCATATATTTT | CSATSGNTIYF | TRBJ1-3 | . | . | TRBV20-1
TGTGCCAGCAGCCCGGGAAGCTCCTACAATGAGCAGTTCTTC | CASSPGSSYNEQFF | TRBJ2-1 | . | . | TRBV9
TGTGCCAGCAGCCAAGATCTAGGTGCGACAAATGAGCAGTTCTTC | CASSQDLGATNEQFF | TRBJ2-1 | . | few | TRBV4-2
TGTGCCAGCAGCCCATTATCGCACACTGAAGCTTTCTTT | CASSPLSHTEAFF | TRBJ1-1 | . | . | TRBV28
TGTGCCAGCAGCTTTGTTCAGGGGGGGGGTGAGCAGTTCTTC | CASSFVQGGGEQFF | TRBJ2-1 | . | . | TRBV11-2
TGTGCCACCAGTGACCCTACGGGACTCAGCACAGATACGCAGTATTTT | CATSDPTGLSTDTQYF | TRBJ2-3 | . | . | TRBV24-1
TGTGCCACCAGCAGAGATGGGACAGTTGGCGAGCAGTACTTC | CATSRDGTVGEQYF | TRBJ2-7 | TRBD1 | . | TRBV15
TGTGCCAGCAGCTCTCGACTAGCGGGGGCACATACGCAGTATTTT | CASSSRLAGAHTQYF | TRBJ2-3 | TRBD2 | . | TRBV7-2
TGTGCCAGCAGTACCCGAGGGGGGAACACTGAAGCTTTCTTT | CASSTRGGNTEAFF | TRBJ1-1 | . | . | TRBV2
TGTGCCAGCAGTTTCGGCTGGCCTTACTCTGGAAACACCATATATTTT | CASSFGWPYSGNTIYF | TRBJ1-3 | . | . | TRBV28
TGTGCCAGCTCAGTCCACAGGGACGGCTCTGGAAACACCATATATTTT | CASSVHRDGSGNTIYF | TRBJ1-3 | . | few | TRBV18
TGTGCCAGCAGCTTTTGGGGCAAACCCCTCCACTTT | CASSFWGKPLHF | TRBJ1-6 | . | . | TRBV12-3/TRBV12-4
TGTGCCAGCAGCTTTCGGACAGATACGCAGTATTTT | CASSFRTDTQYF | TRBJ2-3 | . | . | TRBV5-6
TGCAGTGCTAGTGGGGGCGCGGGGAACTCCTACAATGAGCAGTTCTTC | CSASGGAGNSYNEQFF | TRBJ2-1 | . | . | TRBV20-1
TGTGCCAGCAGCCCCAGGGGGGCTAACTATGGCTACACCTTC | CASSPRGANYGYTF | TRBJ1-2 | TRBD1 | . | TRBV5-5
TGTGCCAGCAGCCGGACTAGCGGGGAGATAACCAAAAACATTCAGTACTTC | CASSRTSGEITKNIQYF | TRBJ2-4 | TRBD2 | . | TRBV5-6